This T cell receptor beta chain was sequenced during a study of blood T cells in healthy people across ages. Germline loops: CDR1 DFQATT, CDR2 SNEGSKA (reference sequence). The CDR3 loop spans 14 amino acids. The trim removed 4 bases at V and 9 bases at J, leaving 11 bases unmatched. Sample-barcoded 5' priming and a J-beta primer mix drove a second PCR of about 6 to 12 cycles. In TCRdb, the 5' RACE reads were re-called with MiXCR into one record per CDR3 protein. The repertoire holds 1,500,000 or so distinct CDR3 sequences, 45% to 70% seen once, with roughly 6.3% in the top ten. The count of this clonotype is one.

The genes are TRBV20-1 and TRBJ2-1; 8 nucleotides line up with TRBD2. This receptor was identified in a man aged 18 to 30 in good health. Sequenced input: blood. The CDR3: CSANTNGGAIEQFF. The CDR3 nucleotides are TGCAGTGCTAATACGAACGGGGGGGCCATTGAGCAGTTCTTC.